This T cell receptor (beta chain) came from a study of blood T cell repertoires in COVID-19. Study at large: Italy, Spain and the United States were the sources of the convalescent and acute COVID-19 samples.

This clone occurred a few times. From germline, CDR1 is SNHLY and CDR2 FYNNEI. V shed 4 bases, J shed 7 bases, and the junction held 7 bases outside the gene matches. This CDR3 region has 15 residues. Original methodology: Counts of nucleated cells, estimated from reference gene primer amplification, were obtained. Sequencing was performed with immunoSEQ multiplex PCR; in TCRdb, only in-frame clones are kept and a portion is missing. D and trimming were read from the DNA, whereas the V and J calls and clone size are those reported in that table. The top ten clones hold roughly 25% of a sample with approximately 180,000 clones, 75% to 80% of them seen once.

Sequencing input: peripheral blood. This sequence joins TRBV2 and TRBJ2-1; the match to TRBD2 covers 10 bases. The clonotype comes from a woman in her 70s with acute or convalescent COVID-19. The CDR3 region is CASSGASGSWNEQFF. The CDR3 bases are TGTGCCAGCAGTGGGGCTAGCGGGAGCTGGAATGAGCAGTTCTTC.